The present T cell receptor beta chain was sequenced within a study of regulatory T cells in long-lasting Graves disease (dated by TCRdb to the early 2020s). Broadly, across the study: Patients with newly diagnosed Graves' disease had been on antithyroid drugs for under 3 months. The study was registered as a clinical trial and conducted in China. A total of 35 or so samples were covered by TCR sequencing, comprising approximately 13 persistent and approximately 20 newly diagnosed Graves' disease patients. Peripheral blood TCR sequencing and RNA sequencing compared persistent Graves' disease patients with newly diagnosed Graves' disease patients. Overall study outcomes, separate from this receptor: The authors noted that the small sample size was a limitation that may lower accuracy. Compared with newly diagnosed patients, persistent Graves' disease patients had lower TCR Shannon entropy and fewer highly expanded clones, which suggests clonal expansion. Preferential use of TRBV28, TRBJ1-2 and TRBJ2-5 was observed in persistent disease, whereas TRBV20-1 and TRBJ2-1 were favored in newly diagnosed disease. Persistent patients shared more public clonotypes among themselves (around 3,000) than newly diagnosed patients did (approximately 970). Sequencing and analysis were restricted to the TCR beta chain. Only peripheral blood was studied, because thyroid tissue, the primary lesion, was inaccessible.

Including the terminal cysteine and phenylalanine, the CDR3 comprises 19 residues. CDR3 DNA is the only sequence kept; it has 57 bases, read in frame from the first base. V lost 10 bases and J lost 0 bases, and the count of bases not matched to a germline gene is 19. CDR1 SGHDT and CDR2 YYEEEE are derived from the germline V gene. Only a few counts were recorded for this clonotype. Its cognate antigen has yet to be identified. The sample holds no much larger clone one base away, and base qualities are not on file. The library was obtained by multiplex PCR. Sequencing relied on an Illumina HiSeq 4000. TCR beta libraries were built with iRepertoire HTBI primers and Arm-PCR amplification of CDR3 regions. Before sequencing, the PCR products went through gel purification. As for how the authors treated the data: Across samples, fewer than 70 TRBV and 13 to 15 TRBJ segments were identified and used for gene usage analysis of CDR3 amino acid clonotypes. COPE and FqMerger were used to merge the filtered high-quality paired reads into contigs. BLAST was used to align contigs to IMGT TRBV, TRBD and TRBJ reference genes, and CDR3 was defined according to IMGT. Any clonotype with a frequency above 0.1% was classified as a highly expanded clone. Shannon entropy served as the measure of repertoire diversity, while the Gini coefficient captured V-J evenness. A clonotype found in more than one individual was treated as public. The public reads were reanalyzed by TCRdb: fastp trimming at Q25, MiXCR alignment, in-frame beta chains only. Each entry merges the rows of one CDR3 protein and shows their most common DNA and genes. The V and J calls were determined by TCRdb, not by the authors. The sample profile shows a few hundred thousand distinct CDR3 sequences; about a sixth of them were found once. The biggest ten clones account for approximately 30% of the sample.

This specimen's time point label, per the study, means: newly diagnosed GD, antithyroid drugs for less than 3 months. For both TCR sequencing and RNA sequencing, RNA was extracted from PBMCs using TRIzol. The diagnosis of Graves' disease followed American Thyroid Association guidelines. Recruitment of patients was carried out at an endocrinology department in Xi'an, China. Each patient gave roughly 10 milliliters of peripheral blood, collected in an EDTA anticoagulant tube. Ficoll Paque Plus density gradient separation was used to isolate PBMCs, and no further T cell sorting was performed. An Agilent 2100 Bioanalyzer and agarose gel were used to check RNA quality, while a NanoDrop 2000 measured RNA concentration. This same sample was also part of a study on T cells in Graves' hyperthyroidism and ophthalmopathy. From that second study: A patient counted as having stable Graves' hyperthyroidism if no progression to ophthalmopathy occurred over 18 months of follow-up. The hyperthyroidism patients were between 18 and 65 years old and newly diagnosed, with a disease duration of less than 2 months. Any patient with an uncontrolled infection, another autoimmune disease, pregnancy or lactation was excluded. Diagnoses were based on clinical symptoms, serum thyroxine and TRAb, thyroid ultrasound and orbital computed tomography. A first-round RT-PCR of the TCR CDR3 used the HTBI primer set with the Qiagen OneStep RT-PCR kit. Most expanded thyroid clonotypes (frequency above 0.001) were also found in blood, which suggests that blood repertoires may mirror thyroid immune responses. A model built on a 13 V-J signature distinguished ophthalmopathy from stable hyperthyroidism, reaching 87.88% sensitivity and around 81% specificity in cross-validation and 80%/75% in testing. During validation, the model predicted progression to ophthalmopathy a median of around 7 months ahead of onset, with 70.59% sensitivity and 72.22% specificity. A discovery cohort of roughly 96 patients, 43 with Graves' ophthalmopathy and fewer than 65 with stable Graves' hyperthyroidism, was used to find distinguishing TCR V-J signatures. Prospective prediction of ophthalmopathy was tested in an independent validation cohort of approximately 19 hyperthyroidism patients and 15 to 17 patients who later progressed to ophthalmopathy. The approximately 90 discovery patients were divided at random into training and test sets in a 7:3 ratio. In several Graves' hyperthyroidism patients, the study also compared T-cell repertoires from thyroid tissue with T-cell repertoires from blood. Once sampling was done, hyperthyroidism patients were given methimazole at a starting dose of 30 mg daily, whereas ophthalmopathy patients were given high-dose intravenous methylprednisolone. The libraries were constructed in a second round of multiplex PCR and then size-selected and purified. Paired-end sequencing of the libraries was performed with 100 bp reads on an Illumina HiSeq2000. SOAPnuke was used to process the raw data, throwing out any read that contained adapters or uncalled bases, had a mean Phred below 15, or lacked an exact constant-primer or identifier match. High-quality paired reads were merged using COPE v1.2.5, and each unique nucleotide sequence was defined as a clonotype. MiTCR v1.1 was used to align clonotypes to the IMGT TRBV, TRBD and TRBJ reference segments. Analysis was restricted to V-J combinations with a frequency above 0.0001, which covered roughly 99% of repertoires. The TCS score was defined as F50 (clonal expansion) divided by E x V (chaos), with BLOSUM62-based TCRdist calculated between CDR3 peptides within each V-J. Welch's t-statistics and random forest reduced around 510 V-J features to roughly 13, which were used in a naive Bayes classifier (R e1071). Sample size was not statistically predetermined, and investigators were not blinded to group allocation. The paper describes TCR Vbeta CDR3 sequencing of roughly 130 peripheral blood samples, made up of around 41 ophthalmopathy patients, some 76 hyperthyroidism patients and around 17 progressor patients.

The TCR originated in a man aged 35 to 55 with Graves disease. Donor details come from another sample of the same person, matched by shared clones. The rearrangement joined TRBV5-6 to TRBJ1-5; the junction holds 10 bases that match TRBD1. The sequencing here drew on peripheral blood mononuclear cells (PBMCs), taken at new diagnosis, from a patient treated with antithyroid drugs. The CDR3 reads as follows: CAGQTSYSGTGVSNQPQHF. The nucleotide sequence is TGTGCCGGCCAAACCTCGTATTCCGGGACAGGGGTTAGCAATCAGCCCCAGCATTTT.